This is a list of T cell receptor beta chains from one sample in a study of a mutant IDH1 vaccine in newly diagnosed glioma. The table came from immunoSEQ multiplex PCR; TCRdb's copy has only in-frame clones and leaves some out. The sample lists about 34,000 clones; 60% to 85% were seen once. The sequenced sample was peripheral blood mononuclear cells (PBMCs), obtained from a glioma patient treated with radiotherapy, temozolomide or both. These receptors were obtained from a man aged 50-60 years with glioma. Some clones in this sample may be carry-over from other donors' samples. CDR3s include the opening cysteine and the closing phenylalanine or tryptophan. The order of the fields is D gene, clone size, V gene, J gene, CDR3 DNA, CDR3 protein. The D gene is left open where the match is weak. Not every row has a clone size; where given, it reads once, few, many or a size class.

-,-,TRBV11-2,TRBJ2-7,TGTGCCAGCAGCTTAGAGACAGCCAGGGAGCAGTACTTC,CASSLETAREQYF
-,once,TRBV2,TRBJ1-1,TGTGCCAGCAGTGAAGACAGGGACACTGAAGCTTTCTTT,CASSEDRDTEAFF
-,-,TRBV5-6,TRBJ1-5,TGTGCCAGCAGCTTGGCCGGGCAGGGAAGCAATCAGCCCCAGCATTTT,CASSLAGQGSNQPQHF
-,-,TRBV2,TRBJ2-1,TGTGCCAGCAGCGTCGGAGGTTACAATGAGCAGTTCTTC,CASSVGGYNEQFF
-,-,TRBV2,TRBJ1-1,TGTGCCAGCAGCGCCCTCGGGGAAAACACTGAAGCTTTCTTT,CASSALGENTEAFF
-,-,TRBV25-1,TRBJ1-2,TGTGCCAGCAGTCGCGATGCCTATGGCTACACCTTC,CASSRDAYGYTF
-,-,TRBV19,TRBJ2-7,TGTGCCAGTAGTAGAAGGGATAGGACCTACGAGCAGTACTTC,CASSRRDRTYEQYF
-,once,TRBV2,TRBJ1-4,TGTGCCAGCAGTGATCGTACAGAGAATGAAAAACTGTTTTTT,CASSDRTENEKLFF
-,-,TRBV28,TRBJ1-5,TGTGCCAGCAGCCCCTCTGGGAGCAATCAGCCCCAGCATTTT,CASSPSGSNQPQHF
-,-,TRBV10-3,TRBJ2-3,TGTGCCATCAGTGAGGGTAGCGGTGGAGATACGCAGTATTTT,CAISEGSGGDTQYF
-,-,TRBV7-2,TRBJ2-7,TGTGCCAGCAGCTTCATTCGGGGAGAGCAGTACTTC,CASSFIRGEQYF
-,once,TRBV21-1,TRBJ2-3,TGTGCCACCTTGAAGACAGGTTGCAGGGATACGCAGTATTTT,CATLKTGCRDTQYF
-,-,TRBV7-9,TRBJ2-7,TGTGCCAGCAGCTCACCCGGGGGCTCCTACGAGCAGTACTTC,CASSSPGGSYEQYF
TRBD1,-,TRBV5-1,TRBJ2-7,TGCGCCAGCAGCTTGACGGGCAGGGCGACAGGGGACGAGCAGTACTTC,CASSLTGRATGDEQYF
TRBD2,-,TRBV15,TRBJ2-5,TGTGCCACCAGCAGAGAGGGCCAGTCTAGCGGGACCCAGTACTTC,CATSREGQSSGTQYF
TRBD1,-,TRBV4-2,TRBJ2-7,TGTGCCAGCAGCCAAGATACAGGGGGTTCCTACGAGCAGTACTTC,CASSQDTGGSYEQYF
-,-,TRBV19,TRBJ1-5,TGTGCCAGTAGCCAGGCAGGGACGTTTCAGCCCCAGCATTTT,CASSQAGTFQPQHF
TRBD1,-,TRBV27,TRBJ2-1,TGTGCCAGCAGACCGGACAGGGGGAACAATGAGCAGTTCTTC,CASRPDRGNNEQFF